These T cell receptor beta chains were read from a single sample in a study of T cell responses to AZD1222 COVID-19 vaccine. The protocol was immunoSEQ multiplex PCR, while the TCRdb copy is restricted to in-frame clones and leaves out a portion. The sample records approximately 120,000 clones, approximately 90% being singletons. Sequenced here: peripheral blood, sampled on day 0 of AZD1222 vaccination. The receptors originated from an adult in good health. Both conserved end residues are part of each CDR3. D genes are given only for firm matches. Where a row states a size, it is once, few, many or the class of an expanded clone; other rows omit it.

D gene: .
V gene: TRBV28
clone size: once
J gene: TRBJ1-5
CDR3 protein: CASSLMGGANSNQPQHF
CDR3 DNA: TGTGCCAGCAGTTTAATGGGGGGGGCGAATAGCAATCAGCCCCAGCATTTT

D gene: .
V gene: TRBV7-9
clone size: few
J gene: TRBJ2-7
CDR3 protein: CASSPRTPGEQYF
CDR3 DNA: TGTGCCAGCAGCCCCAGGACCCCGGGGGAGCAGTACTTC

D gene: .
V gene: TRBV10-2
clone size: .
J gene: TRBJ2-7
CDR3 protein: CASSEENYLSYEQYF
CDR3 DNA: TGCGCCAGCAGTGAGGAGAATTACCTCTCCTACGAGCAGTACTTC

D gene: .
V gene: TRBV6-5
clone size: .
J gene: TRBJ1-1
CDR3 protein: CASCLNNRLEAFF
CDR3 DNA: TGTGCCAGCTGCCTCAACAACAGGCTCGAAGCTTTCTTT

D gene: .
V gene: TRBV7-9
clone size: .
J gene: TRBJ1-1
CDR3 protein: CASSSLGNTEAFF
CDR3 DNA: TGTGCCAGCAGCTCCCTTGGGAACACTGAAGCTTTCTTT

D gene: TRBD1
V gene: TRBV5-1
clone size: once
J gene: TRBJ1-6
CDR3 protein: CASSAGQGGSPLHF
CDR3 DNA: TGCGCCAGCAGCGCGGGACAGGGCGGATCACCCCTCCACTTT

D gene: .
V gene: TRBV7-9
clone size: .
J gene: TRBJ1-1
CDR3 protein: CASTPGPLNTEAFF
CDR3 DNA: TGTGCCAGCACGCCGGGACCGTTGAACACTGAAGCTTTCTTT

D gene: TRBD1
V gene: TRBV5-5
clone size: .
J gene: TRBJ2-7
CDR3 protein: CASSFDRGFYEQYF
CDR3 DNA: TGTGCCAGCAGCTTCGACAGGGGATTCTACGAGCAGTACTTC

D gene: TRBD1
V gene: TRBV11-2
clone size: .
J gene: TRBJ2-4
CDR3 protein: CASSLPPTGIKNIQYF
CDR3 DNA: TGTGCCAGCAGCCTTCCCCCGACAGGGATTAAGAACATTCAGTACTTC

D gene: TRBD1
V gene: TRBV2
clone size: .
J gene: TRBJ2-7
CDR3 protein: CASSGRTGRSYEQYF
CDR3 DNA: TGTGCCAGCAGTGGACGGACAGGGAGGTCCTACGAGCAGTACTTC

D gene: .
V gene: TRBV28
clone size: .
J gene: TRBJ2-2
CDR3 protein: CASGTVNTGELFF
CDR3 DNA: TGTGCCAGCGGGACTGTGAACACCGGGGAGCTGTTTTTT

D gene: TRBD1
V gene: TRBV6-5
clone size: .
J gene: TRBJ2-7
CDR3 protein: CASFTPGQGGEQYF
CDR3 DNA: TGTGCCAGCTTCACACCGGGACAGGGGGGGGAGCAGTACTTC

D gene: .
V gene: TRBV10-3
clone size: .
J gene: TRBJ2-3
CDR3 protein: CAISVVSVGTDTQYF
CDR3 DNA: TGTGCCATCAGTGTTGTGTCAGTAGGAACAGATACGCAGTATTTT

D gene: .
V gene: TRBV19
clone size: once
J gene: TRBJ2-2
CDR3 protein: CASSIDPGHTGELFF
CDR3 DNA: TGTGCCAGTAGTATAGATCCGGGACATACCGGGGAGCTGTTTTTT

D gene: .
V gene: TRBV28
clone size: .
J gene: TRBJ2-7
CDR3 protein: CASSSSGEFLSYEQYF
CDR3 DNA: TGTGCCAGCAGTTCTTCAGGGGAATTCCTCTCCTACGAGCAGTACTTC

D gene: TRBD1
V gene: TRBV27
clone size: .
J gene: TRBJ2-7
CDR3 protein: CASGGGQGREQYF
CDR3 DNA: TGTGCCAGCGGGGGGGGACAGGGTCGCGAGCAGTACTTC

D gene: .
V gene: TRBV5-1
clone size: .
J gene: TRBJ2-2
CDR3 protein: CASSLRGQSNTGELFF
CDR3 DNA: TGCGCCAGCAGCTTAAGAGGACAGTCGAACACCGGGGAGCTGTTTTTT

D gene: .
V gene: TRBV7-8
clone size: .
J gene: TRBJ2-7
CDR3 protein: CASSPEPRGHYEQYF
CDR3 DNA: TGTGCCAGCAGCCCCGAACCCAGGGGACACTACGAGCAGTACTTC

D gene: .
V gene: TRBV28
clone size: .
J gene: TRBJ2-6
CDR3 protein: CASSLLSSGANVLTF
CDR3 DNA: TGTGCCAGCAGTTTATTGAGCTCTGGGGCCAACGTCCTGACTTTC

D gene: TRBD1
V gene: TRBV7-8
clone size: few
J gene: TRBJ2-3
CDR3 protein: CASSLRQGSFADTQYF
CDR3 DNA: TGTGCCAGCAGCTTACGACAGGGGAGTTTTGCGGATACGCAGTATTTT

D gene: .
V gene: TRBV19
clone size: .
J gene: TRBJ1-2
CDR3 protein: CASTSRTAQGNYGYTF
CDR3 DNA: TGTGCCAGTACCTCAAGGACGGCTCAAGGGAATTATGGCTACACCTTC

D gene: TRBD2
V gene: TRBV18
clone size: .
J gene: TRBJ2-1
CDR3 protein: CASSPSIAGASYNEQFF
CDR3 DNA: TGTGCCAGCTCACCTTCAATAGCGGGAGCTTCCTACAATGAGCAGTTCTTC

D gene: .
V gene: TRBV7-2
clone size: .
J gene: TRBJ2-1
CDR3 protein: CASTLPGAGVPEQFF
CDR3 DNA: TGTGCCAGCACCCTCCCAGGGGCGGGAGTTCCTGAGCAGTTCTTC

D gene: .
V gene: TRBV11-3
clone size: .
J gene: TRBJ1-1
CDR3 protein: CASSLSPNTEAFF
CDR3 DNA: TGTGCCAGCAGCTTGTCACCGAACACTGAAGCTTTCTTT

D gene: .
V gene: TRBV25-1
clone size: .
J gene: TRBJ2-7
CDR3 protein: CASSDDKTAYEQYF
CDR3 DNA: TGTGCCAGCAGTGATGATAAAACAGCCTACGAGCAGTACTTC

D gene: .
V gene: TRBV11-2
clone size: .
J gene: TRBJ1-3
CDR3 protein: CASSLHGAILTGNTIYF
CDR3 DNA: TGTGCCAGCAGCTTACACGGGGCGATCTTGACTGGAAACACCATATATTTT

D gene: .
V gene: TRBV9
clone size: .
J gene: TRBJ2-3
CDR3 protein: CASSVGLTTDTQYF
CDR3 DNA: TGTGCCAGCAGCGTAGGCCTCACCACAGATACGCAGTATTTT

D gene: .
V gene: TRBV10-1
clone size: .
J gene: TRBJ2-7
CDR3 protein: CASSEAGAKSYEQYF
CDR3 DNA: TGCGCCAGCAGTGAGGCAGGCGCTAAATCCTACGAGCAGTACTTC